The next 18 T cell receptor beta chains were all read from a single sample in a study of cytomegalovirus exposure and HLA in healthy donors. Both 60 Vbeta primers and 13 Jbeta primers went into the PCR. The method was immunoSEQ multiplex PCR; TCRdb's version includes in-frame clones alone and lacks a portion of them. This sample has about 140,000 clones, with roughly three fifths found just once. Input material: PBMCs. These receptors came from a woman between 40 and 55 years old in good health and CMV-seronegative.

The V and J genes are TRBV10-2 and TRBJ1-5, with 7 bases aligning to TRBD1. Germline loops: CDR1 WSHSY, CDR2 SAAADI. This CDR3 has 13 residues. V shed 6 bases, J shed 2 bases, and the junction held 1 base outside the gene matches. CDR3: CASRGQGNQPQHF. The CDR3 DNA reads TGCGCCAGCAGAGGACAGGGCAATCAGCCCCAGCATTTT.

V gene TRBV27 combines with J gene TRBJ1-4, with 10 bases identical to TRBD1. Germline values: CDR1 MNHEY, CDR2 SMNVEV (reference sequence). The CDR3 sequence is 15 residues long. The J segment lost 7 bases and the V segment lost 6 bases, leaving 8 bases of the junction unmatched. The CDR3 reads CASSRQGAIREKLFF. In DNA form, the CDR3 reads TGTGCCAGCAGCAGACAGGGGGCGATTCGTGAAAAACTGTTTTTT. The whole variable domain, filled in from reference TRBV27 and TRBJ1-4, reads EAQVTQNPRYLITVTGKKLTVTCSQNMNHEYMSWYRQDPGLGLRQIYYSMNVEVTDKGDVPEGYKVSRKEKRNFPLILESPSPNQTSLYFCASSRQGAIREKLFFGSGTQLSVL.

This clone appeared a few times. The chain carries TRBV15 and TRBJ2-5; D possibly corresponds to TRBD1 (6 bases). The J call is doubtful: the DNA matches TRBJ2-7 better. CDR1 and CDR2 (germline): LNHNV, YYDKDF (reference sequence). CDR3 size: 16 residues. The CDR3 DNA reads TGTGCCACCAGCAGAACGGGGACAATCAGCTCCTACGAGCAGTACTTC. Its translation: CATSRTGTISSYEQYF.

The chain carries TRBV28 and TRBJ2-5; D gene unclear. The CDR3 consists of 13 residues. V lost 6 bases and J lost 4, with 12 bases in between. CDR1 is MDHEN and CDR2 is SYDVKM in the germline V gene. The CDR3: CASRNTVTETQYF. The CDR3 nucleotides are TGTGCCAGCAGAAACACAGTCACAGAGACCCAGTACTTC.

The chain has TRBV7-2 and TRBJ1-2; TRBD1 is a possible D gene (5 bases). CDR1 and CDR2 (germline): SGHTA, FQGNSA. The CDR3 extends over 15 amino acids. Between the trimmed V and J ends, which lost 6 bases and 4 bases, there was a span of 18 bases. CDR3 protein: CASSSPRGGFYGYTF. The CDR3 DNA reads TGTGCCAGCAGTTCTCCCCGGGGGGGGTTCTATGGCTACACCTTC.

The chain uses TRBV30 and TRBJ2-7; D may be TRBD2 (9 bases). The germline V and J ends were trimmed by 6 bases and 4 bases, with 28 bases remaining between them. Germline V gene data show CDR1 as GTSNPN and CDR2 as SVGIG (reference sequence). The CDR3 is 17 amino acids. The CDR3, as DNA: TGTGCCTGCCGGGACAGGAGAAAGGCGGGGGGGCCATACGAGCAGTACTTC. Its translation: CACRDRRKAGGPYEQYF.

For the CDR3, the DNA is TGTGCCAGCAGCGGGGGACAGGGTTCAACTAATGAAAAACTGTTTTTT. It specifies CASSGGQGSTNEKLFF. The chain combines TRBV28 with TRBJ1-4; 9 bases are a match to TRBD1. V lost 6 bases to trimming and J lost 0 bases; unmatched junction nucleotides: 5. The CDR3 consists of 16 residues. Germline CDR1 MDHEN, CDR2 SYDVKM.

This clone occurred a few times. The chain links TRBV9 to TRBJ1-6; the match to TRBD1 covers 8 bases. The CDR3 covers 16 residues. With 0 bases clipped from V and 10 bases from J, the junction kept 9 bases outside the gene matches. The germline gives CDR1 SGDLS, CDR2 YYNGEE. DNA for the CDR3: TGTGCCAGCAGCGTAGGGGGACAGGCCTATGGGTCACCCCTCCACTTT. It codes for CASSVGGQAYGSPLHF. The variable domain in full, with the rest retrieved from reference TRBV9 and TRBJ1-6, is DSGVTQTPKHLITATGQRVTLRCSPRSGDLSVYWYQQSLDQGLQFLIQYYNGEERAKGNILERFSAQQFPDLHSELNLSSLELGDSALYFCASSVGGQAYGSPLHFGNGTRLTVT.

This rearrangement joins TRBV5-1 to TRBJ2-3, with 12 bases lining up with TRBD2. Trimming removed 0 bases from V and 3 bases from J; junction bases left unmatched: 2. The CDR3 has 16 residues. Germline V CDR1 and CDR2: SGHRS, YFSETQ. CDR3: CASSLGTSGGTDTQYF. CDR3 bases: TGCGCCAGCAGCTTGGGTACTAGCGGGGGGACAGATACGCAGTATTTT.

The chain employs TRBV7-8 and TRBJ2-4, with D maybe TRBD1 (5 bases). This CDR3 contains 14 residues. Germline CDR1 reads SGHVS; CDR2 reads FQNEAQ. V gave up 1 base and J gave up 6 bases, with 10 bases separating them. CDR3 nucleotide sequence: TGTGCCAGCAGCTTAGGTTGGCAGGGAAACATTCAGTACTTC. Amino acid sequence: CASSLGWQGNIQYF. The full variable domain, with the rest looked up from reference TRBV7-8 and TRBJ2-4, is GAGVSQSPRYKVAKRGQDVALRCDPISGHVSLFWYQQALGQGPEFLTYFQNEAQLDKSGLPSDRFFAERPEGSVSTLKIQRTQQEDSAVYLCASSLGWQGNIQYFGAGTRLSVL.

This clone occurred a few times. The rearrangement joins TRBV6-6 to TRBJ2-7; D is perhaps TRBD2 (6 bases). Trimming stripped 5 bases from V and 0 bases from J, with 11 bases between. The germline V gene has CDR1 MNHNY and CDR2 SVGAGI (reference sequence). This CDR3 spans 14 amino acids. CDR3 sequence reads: CASSIGGGSYEQYF. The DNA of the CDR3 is TGTGCCAGCAGTATCGGGGGTGGCTCCTACGAGCAGTACTTC.

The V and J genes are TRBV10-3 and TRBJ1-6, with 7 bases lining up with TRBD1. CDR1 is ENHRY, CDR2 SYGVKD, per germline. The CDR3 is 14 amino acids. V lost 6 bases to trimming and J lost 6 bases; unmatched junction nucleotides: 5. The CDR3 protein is CAISVGQFNSPLHF. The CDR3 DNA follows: TGTGCCATCAGCGTGGGACAGTTTAATTCACCCCTCCACTTT.

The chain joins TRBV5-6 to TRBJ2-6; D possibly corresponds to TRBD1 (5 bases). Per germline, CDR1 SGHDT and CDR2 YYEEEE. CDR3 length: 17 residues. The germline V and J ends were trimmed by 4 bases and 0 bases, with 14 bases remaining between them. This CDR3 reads CASSIGWGGSGANVLTF. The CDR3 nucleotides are TGTGCCAGCAGCATCGGCTGGGGCGGCTCTGGGGCCAACGTCCTGACTTTC. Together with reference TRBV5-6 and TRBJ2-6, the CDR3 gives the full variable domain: DAGVTQSPTHLIKTRGQQVTLRCSPKSGHDTVSWYQQALGQGPQFIFQYYEEEERQRGNFPDRFSGHQFPNYSSELNVNALLLGDSALYLCASSIGWGGSGANVLTFGAGSRLTVL.

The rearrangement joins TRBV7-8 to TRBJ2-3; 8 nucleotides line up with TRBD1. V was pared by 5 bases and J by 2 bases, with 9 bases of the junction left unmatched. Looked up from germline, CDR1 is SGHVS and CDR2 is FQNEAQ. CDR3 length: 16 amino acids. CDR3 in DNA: TGTGCCAGCAGCCCCCAGGGGGACAGGTTCACAGATACGCAGTATTTT. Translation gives CASSPQGDRFTDTQYF.

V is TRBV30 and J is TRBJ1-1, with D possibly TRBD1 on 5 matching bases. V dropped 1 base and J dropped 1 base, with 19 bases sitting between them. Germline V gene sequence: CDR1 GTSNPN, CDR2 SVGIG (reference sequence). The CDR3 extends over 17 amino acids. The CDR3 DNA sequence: TGTGCCTGGAGTGGGCGAACAGGAATAACCGCGAACACTGAAGCTTTCTTT. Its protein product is CAWSGRTGITANTEAFF.

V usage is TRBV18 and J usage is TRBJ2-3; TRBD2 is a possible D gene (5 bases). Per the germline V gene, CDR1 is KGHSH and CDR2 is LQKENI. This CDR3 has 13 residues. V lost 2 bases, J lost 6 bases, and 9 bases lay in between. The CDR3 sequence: CASSPGSRDTQYF. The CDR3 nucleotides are TGTGCCAGCTCACCAGGGAGTCGGGATACGCAGTATTTT.

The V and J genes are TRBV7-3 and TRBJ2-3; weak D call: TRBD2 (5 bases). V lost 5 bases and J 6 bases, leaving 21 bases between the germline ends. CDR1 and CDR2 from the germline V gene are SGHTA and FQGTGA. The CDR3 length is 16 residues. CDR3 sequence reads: CASSQTASRLPDTQYF. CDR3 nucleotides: TGTGCCAGCAGCCAAACGGCTAGCAGACTACCTGATACGCAGTATTTT. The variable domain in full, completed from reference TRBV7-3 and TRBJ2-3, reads GAGVSQTPSNKVTEKGKYVELRCDPISGHTALYWYRQSLGQGPEFLIYFQGTGAADDSGLPNDRFFAVRPEGSVSTLKIQRTERGDSAVYLCASSQTASRLPDTQYFGPGTRLTVL.

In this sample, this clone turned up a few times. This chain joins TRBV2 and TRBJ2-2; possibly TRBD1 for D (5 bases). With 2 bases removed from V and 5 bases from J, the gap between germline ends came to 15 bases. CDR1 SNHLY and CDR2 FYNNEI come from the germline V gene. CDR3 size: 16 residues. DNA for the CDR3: TGTGCCAGCAGTGAAAGGGGCAGGAGAGAAACCGGGGAGCTGTTTTTT. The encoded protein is CASSERGRRETGELFF.